The sample holds a few counts of the clone carrying this T cell receptor beta chain. What it binds is not known. Quantitative 5'-RACE was performed with molecular barcodes, and it yielded the TCR beta libraries. Each CDR3 protein is one row after TCRdb ran MiXCR on the 5' RACE reads. Among some 130,000 distinct CDR3 sequences listed, roughly 13% were seen once. The data derive from a study of CD8 T cells in ankylosing spondylitis. Losses at the gene ends were 6 bases for V and 7 bases for J; bases not matched to a gene: 5. The CDR3 length is 13 residues. The germline gives CDR1 LNHDA, CDR2 SQIVND (reference sequence). The study's findings and limits: Significant enrichment of disease-linked clones was reported in matched ankylosing spondylitis synovial fluid. Typical of ankylosing spondylitis blood, it appeared, was a TCR beta motif of eight highly homologous variants. In the blood and synovial fluid of reactive arthritis, some motif variants had been previously reported.

The genes are TRBV19 and TRBJ2-1; 8 nucleotides match TRBD2. The sequence came from a female donor with ankylosing spondylitis or in good health (not recorded which). Sequenced: blood, either unsorted or a sorted T cell fraction (not recorded which). In DNA, the CDR3 is TGTGCCAGTAGGGGACTAGGATGGAATGAGCAGTTCTTC. Translating it yields CASRGLGWNEQFF.